This T cell receptor (beta chain) was profiled in a study of response to subunit inactivated influenza vaccine. Findings and limits, study-wide: Few additional T cells are recruited per seasonal influenza vaccination, authors suggested.

On this clonotype itself: Its antigen remains unidentified.

TCRdb re-called the RT-PCR reads with MiXCR, one entry per CDR3 protein. The sample has over 400,000 distinct CDR3 sequences; under 15% are singletons. The CDR3 loop spans 14 amino acids. V lost 4 bases and J 1 base, leaving 10 bases between the germline ends. This rearrangement joins TRBV12-3 or TRBV12-4 to TRBJ1-1; TRBD1 is a possible D gene (6 bases). The sequence came from a man over 45 who received an inactivated influenza vaccine. The input for sequencing was PBMCs from blood, taken roughly 47 days after vaccination. The CDR3 protein is CASSSPGQNTEAFF. CDR3 in DNA: TGTGCCAGCAGTTCACCGGGACAGAACACTGAAGCTTTCTTT.